Each of the 23 T cell receptor beta chains below was sequenced from the same sample in a study of blood T cell repertoires in COVID-19. Profiled with immunoSEQ multiplex PCR; TCRdb holds only in-frame clones, not every one. The repertoire holds approximately 200,000 clones, around 89% seen once, with roughly 3.7% in the top ten. Sequencing used peripheral blood. These receptors were obtained from a woman in her twenties or thirties with acute or convalescent COVID-19.

In this sample, this clone turned up once. The V and J genes are TRBV5-1 and TRBJ2-3, with 7 nucleotides matching TRBD1. The CDR3 contains 17 residues. CDR1 and CDR2 (germline): SGHRS, YFSETQ. The V and J ends lost 5 bases and 1 base, in that order; junction bases with no gene match: 13. This CDR3 is CASRAKPSGTGTDTQYF. As DNA, the CDR3 is TGCGCCAGCAGAGCAAAACCATCCGGGACAGGCACAGATACGCAGTATTTT.

The V and J genes are TRBV2 and TRBJ2-2; perhaps TRBD1 as D (5 bases). Germline values: CDR1 SNHLY, CDR2 FYNNEI. The CDR3 totals 14 residues. The germline V and J ends were trimmed by 6 bases and 4 bases, with 12 bases remaining between them. CDR3 nucleotide sequence: TGTGCCAGCAGATCTACAGGATCCACCGGGGAGCTGTTTTTT. Translation: CASRSTGSTGELFF. The full variable domain, with the rest looked up from reference TRBV2 and TRBJ2-2, is EPEVTQTPSHQVTQMGQEVILRCVPISNHLYFYWYRQILGQKVEFLVSFYNNEISEKSEIFDDQFSVERPDGSNFTLKIRSTKLEDSAMYFCASRSTGSTGELFFGEGSRLTVL.

J is TRBJ1-2 and V is TRBV19, with a possible D match to TRBD1 (5 bases). Per the germline V gene, CDR1 is LNHDA and CDR2 is SQIVND (reference sequence). The V end lost 3 bases, the J end lost 4 bases, and 15 bases lay between the germline ends. CDR3 length equals 15 residues. DNA for the CDR3: TGTGCCAGTAGTATTTCGGGACTCCTGGGCTATGGCTACACCTTC. Residues: CASSISGLLGYGYTF.

CDR3 coding DNA: TGTGCCACCAGTGATTTACCGACGGGTTTGTTCGGAAACACCGGGGAGCTGTTTTTT. Translation gives CATSDLPTGLFGNTGELFF. The rearrangement uses TRBV24-1 and TRBJ2-2; unclear D gene. Trimming took 1 base from V and 2 from J, leaving 19 bases between them. The germline V gene encodes CDR1 KGHDR and CDR2 SFDVKD. CDR3 length: 19 amino acids.

The chain has TRBV12-2 and TRBJ1-1. TRBV12-2 is designated a pseudogene. There are 11 residues in the CDR3. Here the CDR3 DNA reads TGTGCAAGTCGCTTAGCGTTAGAAGCTTTCTTT. Protein: CASRLALEAFF.

The chain joins TRBV6-5 to TRBJ2-5, with D tentatively TRBD1 (6 bases). In germline, CDR1 is MNHEY, CDR2 SVGAGI. V lost 9 bases and J 7 bases, leaving 18 bases between the germline ends. There are 13 residues in the CDR3. The CDR3 reads CASRTVREATQYF. The CDR3 coding sequence is TGTGCCAGTCGGACAGTCCGGGAAGCGACCCAGTACTTC.

The chain couples TRBV2 to TRBJ1-2; D not resolved. The CDR3 consists of 14 residues. V lost 4 bases, J lost 4 bases, and 13 bases lay in between. Germline V CDR1 and CDR2: SNHLY, FYNNEI. DNA of the CDR3: TGTGCCAGCAGTGGAACGGTACTGGTCTATGGCTACACCTTC. Translation: CASSGTVLVYGYTF.

This clone was seen just once. V gene TRBV5-1 combines with J gene TRBJ2-1; tentatively, D is TRBD2 (6 bases). The CDR3 has 18 amino acids. Germline lookup yields CDR1 SGHRS and CDR2 YFSETQ. V shed 3 bases and J shed 0 bases, with 19 bases lying between them. The CDR3 spells CASSWSASALSSYNEQFF. CDR3 coding DNA: TGCGCCAGCAGCTGGTCGGCTAGCGCTTTAAGCTCCTACAATGAGCAGTTCTTC.

This sequence joins TRBV2 and TRBJ2-1, with 8 bases identical to TRBD2. Germline CDR1 is SNHLY and CDR2 is FYNNEI. The trim removed 6 bases at V and 3 bases at J, leaving 4 bases unmatched. The CDR3 runs 14 residues. This chain's CDR3 is CASSSLAVYNEQFF. Written as DNA, the CDR3 is TGTGCCAGCAGCTCACTAGCGGTCTACAATGAGCAGTTCTTC.

The rearrangement joins TRBV29-1 to TRBJ2-7, with 7 bases fitting TRBD2. The germline V gene has CDR1 SQVTM and CDR2 ANQGSEA. CDR3 size: 13 residues. V gave up 0 bases and J gave up 3 bases; unmatched junction bases: 2. The CDR3, as DNA: TGCAGCGTTGAAGACCGGGAGGACTACGAGCAGTACTTC. Amino acids: CSVEDREDYEQYF.

V gene TRBV10-1 combines with J gene TRBJ2-2, with unresolved D. This CDR3 spans 14 amino acids. CDR1 is WNHNN and CDR2 is SYGVQD in the germline V gene (reference sequence). Trimming shortened V by 4 bases and J by 6 bases, and 12 bases separated the two germline ends. CDR3: CASSGTRVPGELFF. CDR3 nucleotides: TGCGCCAGCAGTGGAACCCGGGTTCCCGGGGAGCTGTTTTTT.

This chain joins TRBV5-1 and TRBJ1-4; D is possibly TRBD1 (5 bases). Germline CDR1 reads SGHRS; CDR2 reads YFSETQ. The CDR3 has 11 amino acids. Trimming pared 5 bases from V and 7 bases from J, leaving 6 bases between. DNA for the CDR3: TGCGCCAGCAGGGGGGGTGAAAAACTGTTTTTT. It specifies CASRGGEKLFF.

The count of this clone is one. V is TRBV23-1 and J is TRBJ1-5, with D uncertain. TRBV23-1 is noted as an ORF with a role that remains uncertain. The CDR3 has 15 amino acids. V was clipped by 7 bases and J by 4 bases, with 17 bases between them. In nucleotides, the CDR3 is TGCGCCAGCACCCCAGTGAACGGGGATAATCAGCCCCAGCATTTT. It specifies CASTPVNGDNQPQHF.

The chain links TRBV7-9 to TRBJ2-7; no clear D gene. CDR1 is SEHNR, CDR2 FQNEAQ, per germline (reference sequence). The CDR3 length is 12 residues. V was shortened by 3 bases and J by 2 bases, with 5 bases between the two germline ends. CDR3 protein: CASSFGPYEQYF. The CDR3 DNA reads as TGTGCCAGCAGCTTTGGCCCCTACGAGCAGTACTTC.

V is TRBV5-1 and J is TRBJ2-6; D perhaps matches TRBD1 (6 bases). CDR1 SGHRS and CDR2 YFSETQ come from the germline V gene. CDR3 length: 15 amino acids. The V end was cut by 3 bases, the J end by 2 bases, with 9 bases between. CDR3 sequence: CASSYRTAGANVLTF. The CDR3 region has the DNA TGCGCCAGCAGCTACAGGACAGCTGGGGCCAACGTCCTGACTTTC. Filled out from reference TRBV5-1 and TRBJ2-6, the complete variable domain reads KAGVTQTPRYLIKTRGQQVTLSCSPISGHRSVSWYQQTPGQGLQFLFEYFSETQRNKGNFPGRFSGRQFSNSRSEMNVSTLELGDSALYLCASSYRTAGANVLTFGAGSRLTVL.

The table lists this clone with a count of one. The chain combines TRBV2 with TRBJ2-7; D gene uncertain. CDR1 is SNHLY and CDR2 is FYNNEI in the germline V gene. The CDR3 covers 12 residues. Deletions cut 1 base from V and 6 bases from J, with 7 bases between. The CDR3 region has the DNA TGTGCCAGCAGTGAAGTTGCGTTCGAGCAGTACTTC. Its translation is CASSEVAFEQYF.

The rearrangement joins TRBV14 to TRBJ2-1; D is uncertain. Trimming shortened V by 1 base and J by 4 bases, and 14 bases separated the two germline ends. CDR1 is SGHDN and CDR2 is FVKESK in the germline V gene. CDR3 size: 16 residues. In nucleotides, the CDR3 is TGTGCCAGCAGCCAAGTTAATTATCCCCCTTACAATGAGCAGTTCTTC. Protein product: CASSQVNYPPYNEQFF.

The V gene is TRBV7-2, the J gene TRBJ2-1; no definite D call. The CDR3 is made up of 12 amino acids. With 11 bases removed from V and 2 bases from J, the gap between germline ends came to 10 bases. Germline V gene data show CDR1 as SGHTA and CDR2 as FQGNSA. CDR3 region: CAGLITYNEQFF. CDR3 nucleotides: TGTGCCGGCTTAATTACCTACAATGAGCAGTTCTTC.

Points on this clone: A junction end diverges from the germline sequence, so it may reflect a read error. The V and J genes are TRBV14 and TRBJ2-3, with TRBD1 as a possible D gene (6 bases). From germline, CDR1 is SGHDN and CDR2 FVKESK. The CDR3 is 17 residues long. Written as DNA, the CDR3 is TGTGCCAGCAGCCAGTCTTCACAGGGTTTGGGCACAGGTACGCAGTATTTT. Protein sequence: CASSQSSQGLGTGTQYF.

The J gene is TRBJ2-1, the V gene TRBV4-2; D not resolved. Germline CDR1 is LGHNA and CDR2 is YNFKEQ. V was shortened by 0 bases and J by 0 bases, with 9 bases between the two germline ends. The CDR3 sequence is 16 residues long. CDR3 DNA: TGTGCCAGCAGCCAAGAGCGGCAGAGCTCCTACAATGAGCAGTTCTTC. Translating gives CASSQERQSSYNEQFF.

V gene TRBV6-6 combines with J gene TRBJ2-1, with TRBD1 matching 8 bases. Germline CDR1 is MNHNY and CDR2 is SVGAGI (reference sequence). CDR3 length equals 12 residues. Trimming cost V 8 bases and J 8 bases; bases outside gene matches: 5. CDR3 protein: CASEGQGDEQFF. The DNA of the CDR3 is TGTGCCAGCGAAGGACAGGGCGATGAGCAGTTCTTC.

The chain has TRBV29-1 and TRBJ2-5; D is undetermined. The V and J ends lost 4 bases and 4 bases respectively, with 13 bases between them. There are 13 residues in the CDR3. The germline V gene has CDR1 SQVTM and CDR2 ANQGSEA. The CDR3 DNA is TGCAGCGTTGGGCTAGTGGTCGGAGAGACCCAGTACTTC. As protein: CSVGLVVGETQYF.

This clone occurred once. The gene calls are TRBV28 and TRBJ2-4; D ambiguous. V was pared by 4 bases and J by 0 bases, with 13 bases between. Germline V CDR1 and CDR2: MDHEN, SYDVKM. The CDR3 runs to 16 residues. CDR3 region: CASSYWSRVAKNIQYF. In DNA form, the CDR3 reads TGTGCCAGCAGTTATTGGTCTCGGGTAGCCAAAAACATTCAGTACTTC.